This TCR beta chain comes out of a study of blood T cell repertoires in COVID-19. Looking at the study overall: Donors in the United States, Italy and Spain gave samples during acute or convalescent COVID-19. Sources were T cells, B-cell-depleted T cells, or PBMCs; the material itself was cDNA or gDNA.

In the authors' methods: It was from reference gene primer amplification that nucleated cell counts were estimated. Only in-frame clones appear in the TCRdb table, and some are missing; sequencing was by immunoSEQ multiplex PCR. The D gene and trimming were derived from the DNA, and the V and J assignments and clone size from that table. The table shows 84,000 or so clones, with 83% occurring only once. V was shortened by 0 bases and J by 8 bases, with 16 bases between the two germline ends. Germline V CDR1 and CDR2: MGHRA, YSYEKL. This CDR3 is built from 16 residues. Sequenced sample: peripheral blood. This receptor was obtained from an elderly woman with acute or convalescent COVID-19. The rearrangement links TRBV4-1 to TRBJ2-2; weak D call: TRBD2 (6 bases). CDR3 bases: TGCGCCAGCAGCCAAGAGATGGTGGCCCGGGAGGGGGAGCTGTTTTTT. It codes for CASSQEMVAREGELFF.